One T cell receptor beta chain is described in this entry. No antigen is known for it. CDR3 length: 16 amino acids. Germline V gene data show CDR1 as SNHLY and CDR2 as FYNNEI. V was clipped by 4 bases and J by 2 bases, with 18 bases between them. The sample comes from a study of cytomegalovirus exposure and HLA in healthy donors. Findings of the study overall: Accurate predictions that matched the HLA-A and HLA-B alleles of most subjects were reportedly made from TCR beta sequences.

Vbeta (60) and Jbeta (13) primers were used in the PCR. TCRdb's table, derived via immunoSEQ multiplex PCR, lists solely in-frame clones and lacks some. The sample carries about 160,000 clones, around 74% recorded once. This chain uses TRBV2 with TRBJ2-7, with D possibly TRBD1 on 5 matching bases. The sequenced material came from PBMCs. The receptor's source is a female donor in good health and CMV-seronegative. Here the CDR3 reads CASSGGDSAVAYEQYF. In DNA form, the CDR3 reads TGTGCCAGCAGTGGAGGCGACAGCGCCGTAGCCTACGAGCAGTACTTC.